These T cell receptor beta chains were read from a single sample in a study of T cells in Graves' hyperthyroidism and ophthalmopathy. TCRdb processed the multiplex PCR reads anew with MiXCR; each CDR3 protein has one entry. The table has hundreds of thousands of distinct CDR3 sequences, less than 25% seen once. Sequencing was performed on blood. The source is a man aged 25-45 years with Graves' ophthalmopathy. Each CDR3 is given with its conserved first and last residue. The D gene is left open where the match is weak. A clone size is listed for some rows: how often the clone was seen (once, few, many), or a class if it is expanded.

D gene: TRBD2; J gene: TRBJ2-2; clone size: few; V gene: TRBV7-2; CDR3 protein: CASSLGPRLAGLNTGELFF; CDR3 DNA: TGTGCCAGCAGCTTAGGCCCCCGACTAGCGGGATTGAACACCGGGGAGCTGTTTTTT
D gene: TRBD1; J gene: TRBJ2-5; clone size: few; V gene: TRBV14; CDR3 protein: CASSQDRQGWETQYF; CDR3 DNA: TGTGCCAGCAGCCAAGATCGACAGGGCTGGGAGACCCAGTACTTC
D gene: .; J gene: TRBJ1-2; clone size: many; V gene: TRBV2; CDR3 protein: CASIDRNYGYTF; CDR3 DNA: TGTGCCAGCATCGACAGAAACTATGGCTACACCTTC
D gene: .; J gene: TRBJ1-1; clone size: .; V gene: TRBV7-9; CDR3 protein: CASQRNTEAFF; CDR3 DNA: TGTGCCAGCCAGAGAAACACTGAAGCTTTCTTT
D gene: .; J gene: TRBJ2-7; clone size: .; V gene: TRBV12-5; CDR3 protein: CASPGWQRISYEQYF; CDR3 DNA: TGTGCTAGTCCTGGTTGGCAAAGGATCTCCTACGAGCAGTACTTC
D gene: TRBD2; J gene: TRBJ2-1; clone size: few; V gene: TRBV5-1; CDR3 protein: CASRAGGPNEQFF; CDR3 DNA: TGCGCCAGCCGAGCGGGAGGTCCCAATGAGCAGTTCTTC
D gene: TRBD1; J gene: TRBJ2-5; clone size: once; V gene: TRBV25-1; CDR3 protein: CASSGRGLETQYF; CDR3 DNA: TGTGCCAGCAGTGGCAGGGGGCTGGAGACCCAGTACTTC
D gene: .; J gene: TRBJ1-5; clone size: few; V gene: TRBV20-1; CDR3 protein: CSAGRGVNQPQHF; CDR3 DNA: TGCAGTGCTGGAAGGGGGGTCAATCAGCCCCAGCATTTT
D gene: .; J gene: TRBJ1-2; clone size: .; V gene: TRBV6-9; CDR3 protein: CASSSAFYGYTF; CDR3 DNA: TGTGCCAGCAGTTCAGCCTTTTATGGCTACACCTTC
D gene: .; J gene: TRBJ1-5; clone size: .; V gene: TRBV20-1; CDR3 protein: CSARDRGHDNQPQHF; CDR3 DNA: TGCAGTGCTAGAGATAGGGGTCACGACAATCAGCCCCAGCATTTT
D gene: TRBD2; J gene: TRBJ2-7; clone size: many; V gene: TRBV18; CDR3 protein: CASSPREDSYEQYF; CDR3 DNA: TGTGCCAGCTCACCTCGGGAGGACTCCTACGAGCAGTACTTC
D gene: TRBD1; J gene: TRBJ2-2; clone size: few; V gene: TRBV3-1; CDR3 protein: CASSQLDRANTGELFF; CDR3 DNA: TGTGCCAGCAGCCAACTCGACAGGGCGAACACCGGGGAGCTGTTTTTT
D gene: TRBD1; J gene: TRBJ1-3; clone size: few; V gene: TRBV7-9; CDR3 protein: CASSEPGQSAGNTIYF; CDR3 DNA: TGTGCCAGCAGCGAGCCGGGACAGTCAGCTGGAAACACCATATATTTT
D gene: .; J gene: TRBJ2-7; clone size: many; V gene: TRBV18; CDR3 protein: CASSPSAGSAYEQYF; CDR3 DNA: TGTGCCAGCTCACCTAGTGCAGGTTCCGCCTACGAGCAGTACTTC
D gene: .; J gene: TRBJ2-1; clone size: .; V gene: TRBV19; CDR3 protein: CASSIGFGNNEQFF; CDR3 DNA: TGTGCCAGTAGTATCGGGTTCGGGAACAATGAGCAGTTCTTC
D gene: .; J gene: TRBJ2-1; clone size: few; V gene: TRBV5-1; CDR3 protein: CASSPYRRFTYNEQFF; CDR3 DNA: TGCGCCAGCAGCCCTTATAGAAGGTTCACCTACAATGAGCAGTTCTTC
D gene: .; J gene: TRBJ2-7; clone size: few; V gene: TRBV5-1; CDR3 protein: CACGPGPPYEQYF; CDR3 DNA: TGCGCCTGTGGCCCTGGCCCTCCTTACGAGCAGTACTTC
D gene: .; J gene: TRBJ1-5; clone size: .; V gene: TRBV2; CDR3 protein: CASRPGFGNQPQHF; CDR3 DNA: TGTGCCAGCAGACCGGGATTTGGCAATCAGCCCCAGCATTTT
D gene: .; J gene: TRBJ1-5; clone size: .; V gene: TRBV4-1; CDR3 protein: CASSQFHVNQPQHF; CDR3 DNA: TGCGCCAGCAGCCAATTTCATGTGAATCAGCCCCAGCATTTT
D gene: TRBD1; J gene: TRBJ2-1; clone size: few; V gene: TRBV28; CDR3 protein: CASKITTGEEFF; CDR3 DNA: TGTGCCAGCAAAATCACGACAGGGGAGGAGTTCTTC
D gene: TRBD1; J gene: TRBJ2-5; clone size: .; V gene: TRBV7-9; CDR3 protein: CASSSRSRDRVWATRQETQYF; CDR3 DNA: TGTGCCAGCAGTTCTAGATCCCGGGACAGGGTGTGGGCCACCCGCCAAGAGACCCAGTACTTC
D gene: TRBD2; J gene: TRBJ2-3; clone size: .; V gene: TRBV5-1; CDR3 protein: CASAPGTSIADTQYF; CDR3 DNA: TGCGCCAGCGCACCCGGGACTAGCATCGCAGATACGCAGTATTTT
D gene: TRBD1; J gene: TRBJ2-5; clone size: few; V gene: TRBV28; CDR3 protein: CASSLRGPGETQYF; CDR3 DNA: TGTGCCAGCAGTTTAAGGGGGCCGGGAGAGACCCAGTACTTC
D gene: TRBD2; J gene: TRBJ2-7; clone size: many; V gene: TRBV18; CDR3 protein: CASSRDLAGGSYEQYF; CDR3 DNA: TGTGCCAGCTCGCGCGATTTAGCGGGAGGTTCCTACGAGCAGTACTTC
D gene: .; J gene: TRBJ2-1; clone size: .; V gene: TRBV3-1; CDR3 protein: CANSPGLHNEQFF; CDR3 DNA: TGTGCCAACAGCCCGGGACTTCACAATGAGCAGTTCTTC
D gene: .; J gene: TRBJ1-2; clone size: .; V gene: TRBV28; CDR3 protein: CASSLRGFNYGYTF; CDR3 DNA: TGTGCCAGCAGTCTAAGGGGGTTCAACTATGGCTACACCTTC
D gene: TRBD2; J gene: TRBJ2-7; clone size: many; V gene: TRBV28; CDR3 protein: CASRLSGSAYEQYF; CDR3 DNA: TGTGCCAGCCGTCTTAGCGGGAGTGCTTACGAGCAGTACTTC
D gene: .; J gene: TRBJ1-1; clone size: many; V gene: TRBV20-1; CDR3 protein: CSARDGKHPNTEAFF; CDR3 DNA: TGCAGTGCTAGAGATGGAAAACACCCGAACACTGAAGCTTTCTTT
D gene: .; J gene: TRBJ2-1; clone size: many; V gene: TRBV7-2; CDR3 protein: CASSWSSYNEQFF; CDR3 DNA: TGTGCCAGCAGCTGGAGCTCCTACAATGAGCAGTTCTTC
D gene: TRBD2; J gene: TRBJ2-1; clone size: many; V gene: TRBV2; CDR3 protein: CASSELAGGPHEQFF; CDR3 DNA: TGTGCCAGCAGTGAGCTAGCGGGAGGGCCGCATGAGCAGTTCTTC
D gene: .; J gene: TRBJ2-2; clone size: few; V gene: TRBV2; CDR3 protein: CASSSPLTGELFF; CDR3 DNA: TGTGCCAGCAGCTCCCCCCTCACCGGGGAGCTGTTTTTT
D gene: TRBD1; J gene: TRBJ2-7; clone size: few; V gene: TRBV27; CDR3 protein: CASSLRDRGTYEQYF; CDR3 DNA: TGTGCCAGCAGCCTCCGGGACAGGGGAACCTACGAGCAGTACTTC
D gene: .; J gene: TRBJ1-2; clone size: .; V gene: TRBV15; CDR3 protein: CATSRSDRNYGYTF; CDR3 DNA: TGTGCCACCAGCAGATCAGACAGGAACTATGGCTACACCTTC
D gene: .; J gene: TRBJ2-2; clone size: .; V gene: TRBV30; CDR3 protein: CAWSRLEWVAGELFF; CDR3 DNA: TGTGCCTGGAGTCGTCTAGAATGGGTCGCCGGGGAGCTGTTTTTT
D gene: TRBD1; J gene: TRBJ2-3; clone size: .; V gene: TRBV7-2; CDR3 protein: CASRTRRQGIPSDTQYF; CDR3 DNA: TGTGCCAGCAGAACCCGGAGACAGGGGATCCCCTCAGATACGCAGTATTTT
D gene: TRBD1; J gene: TRBJ1-5; clone size: few; V gene: TRBV5-1; CDR3 protein: CASSLQGDGNQPQHF; CDR3 DNA: TGCGCCAGCAGCTTGCAGGGGGACGGCAATCAGCCCCAGCATTTT
D gene: TRBD1; J gene: TRBJ1-5; clone size: .; V gene: TRBV20-1; CDR3 protein: CSASRVTRGRNQPQHF; CDR3 DNA: TGCAGTGCTAGCCGGGTCACCAGGGGGAGAAATCAGCCCCAGCATTTT
D gene: .; J gene: TRBJ2-3; clone size: many; V gene: TRBV28; CDR3 protein: CASSLYRTAVGTDTQYF; CDR3 DNA: TGTGCCAGCAGTTTATACAGGACAGCGGTGGGCACAGATACGCAGTATTTT
D gene: TRBD1; J gene: TRBJ2-3; clone size: few; V gene: TRBV7-9; CDR3 protein: CASSLGTGGRTDTQYF; CDR3 DNA: TGTGCCAGCAGCTTAGGGACAGGGGGACGCACAGATACGCAGTATTTT
D gene: TRBD2; J gene: TRBJ2-7; clone size: few; V gene: TRBV7-2; CDR3 protein: CASSLEVGTSGRGQYF; CDR3 DNA: TGTGCCAGCAGCTTAGAAGTCGGGACTAGCGGGAGAGGGCAGTACTTC
D gene: TRBD2; J gene: TRBJ2-7; clone size: few; V gene: TRBV28; CDR3 protein: CASSPQAGVRYEQYF; CDR3 DNA: TGTGCCAGCAGTCCCCAAGCGGGAGTTCGCTACGAGCAGTACTTC
D gene: TRBD2; J gene: TRBJ2-1; clone size: .; V gene: TRBV20-1; CDR3 protein: CSALRLAGTSYNEQFF; CDR3 DNA: TGCAGTGCTCTTAGACTAGCGGGAACATCCTACAATGAGCAGTTCTTC
D gene: TRBD1; J gene: TRBJ1-4; clone size: .; V gene: TRBV20-1; CDR3 protein: CSAIRWTGEKLFF; CDR3 DNA: TGCAGTGCTATCCGTTGGACAGGTGAAAAACTGTTTTTT
D gene: .; J gene: TRBJ2-1; clone size: .; V gene: TRBV7-2; CDR3 protein: CASSLGGTAEQFF; CDR3 DNA: TGTGCCAGCAGCTTAGGAGGGACGGCTGAGCAGTTCTTC
D gene: .; J gene: TRBJ2-3; clone size: many; V gene: TRBV11-1; CDR3 protein: CASSLGPSDTQYF; CDR3 DNA: TGTGCCAGCAGCTTAGGACCTTCAGATACGCAGTATTTT
D gene: .; J gene: TRBJ2-7; clone size: .; V gene: TRBV6-9; CDR3 protein: CASSYLGSSTPLISYEQYF; CDR3 DNA: TGTGCCAGCAGTTACCTCGGCAGTTCGACCCCACTAATCTCCTACGAGCAGTACTTC
D gene: .; J gene: TRBJ2-7; clone size: many; V gene: TRBV19; CDR3 protein: CASSQRQARDEQYF; CDR3 DNA: TGTGCCAGTAGTCAACGACAGGCGAGGGACGAGCAGTACTTC
D gene: .; J gene: TRBJ1-2; clone size: few; V gene: TRBV19; CDR3 protein: CASSSQTNYGYTF; CDR3 DNA: TGTGCCAGTAGCTCACAGACTAACTATGGCTACACCTTC
D gene: TRBD2; J gene: TRBJ2-3; clone size: once; V gene: TRBV11-2; CDR3 protein: CASSQRESNTQYF; CDR3 DNA: TGTGCCAGCAGCCAGCGGGAATCGAATACGCAGTATTTT
D gene: TRBD2; J gene: TRBJ2-7; clone size: few; V gene: TRBV27; CDR3 protein: CASSPPGGRYEQYF; CDR3 DNA: TGTGCCAGCAGCCCCCCGGGAGGTCGCTACGAGCAGTACTTC
D gene: TRBD2; J gene: TRBJ2-1; clone size: few; V gene: TRBV6-1; CDR3 protein: CASSTGGSAVGDEQFF; CDR3 DNA: TGTGCCAGCAGTACTGGCGGGAGTGCTGTGGGCGATGAGCAGTTCTTC
D gene: .; J gene: TRBJ2-4; clone size: few; V gene: TRBV15; CDR3 protein: CATSPLPGLAKNIQYF; CDR3 DNA: TGTGCCACCAGCCCTTTACCGGGACTGGCCAAAAACATTCAGTACTTC
D gene: TRBD2; J gene: TRBJ2-2; clone size: few; V gene: TRBV14; CDR3 protein: CASSALAGVNTGELFF; CDR3 DNA: TGTGCCAGCAGCGCTCTAGCGGGTGTGAACACCGGGGAGCTGTTTTTT
D gene: TRBD2; J gene: TRBJ2-1; clone size: .; V gene: TRBV9; CDR3 protein: CASSVGASGISSYNEQFF; CDR3 DNA: TGTGCCAGCAGCGTAGGGGCTAGCGGGATTAGCTCCTACAATGAGCAGTTCTTC
D gene: .; J gene: TRBJ2-2; clone size: few; V gene: TRBV6-2/TRBV6-3; CDR3 protein: CASSYSILAAYTGELFF; CDR3 DNA: TGTGCCAGCAGTTACTCGATCTTAGCTGCTTACACCGGGGAGCTGTTTTTT